The subject of this entry is one T cell receptor beta chain. Its antigen is not known. This sample was taken from a study of CD8 T cells in ankylosing spondylitis. A quantitative 5'-RACE method, one with molecular barcodes, was used to make TCR beta libraries. TCRdb re-called the 5' RACE reads with MiXCR, one entry per CDR3 protein. The sample lists around 130,000 distinct CDR3 sequences; around 7% were seen once. Regarding the study as a whole: Reportedly, matched ankylosing spondylitis synovial fluid was significantly enriched for disease-linked clones.

The V gene's germline CDR1 is DFQATT and CDR2 SNEGSKA (reference sequence). There are 14 residues in the CDR3. V was pared by 1 base and J by 0 bases, with 9 bases between. The material sequenced was blood, either unsorted or a sorted T cell fraction (not recorded which). This sequence joins TRBV20-1 and TRBJ2-5; D is unclear. The source is a male donor with ankylosing spondylitis or in good health (not recorded which). CDR3 protein: CSARGGGHQETQYF. CDR3 DNA: TGCAGTGCTAGAGGCGGTGGGCACCAAGAGACCCAGTACTTC.